Reported below is one T cell receptor (beta chain). TCRdb's table, derived via immunoSEQ multiplex PCR, lists solely in-frame clones and lacks some. In the table there are approximately 41,000 clones, approximately 91% of which are singletons. These data originate in a study of T cell changes during pregnancy in multiple sclerosis. The sequenced sample was PBMCs (not recorded whether the cells were cultured). The receptor was derived from a female donor with multiple sclerosis, enrolled in a pregnancy study.

CDR3: CASSLSLGTDYEQYF. As DNA, the CDR3 is TGTGCCAGCAGCTTATCTCTCGGGACCGACTACGAGCAGTACTTC. This chain joins TRBV5-4 and TRBJ2-7; D may correspond to TRBD1 or TRBD2 (5 bases each). Germline V gives CDR1 SGHNT, CDR2 YYREEE (reference sequence). The V gene lost 2 bases and the J gene lost 3 bases, with 15 bases spanning the gap. The CDR3 totals 15 residues.